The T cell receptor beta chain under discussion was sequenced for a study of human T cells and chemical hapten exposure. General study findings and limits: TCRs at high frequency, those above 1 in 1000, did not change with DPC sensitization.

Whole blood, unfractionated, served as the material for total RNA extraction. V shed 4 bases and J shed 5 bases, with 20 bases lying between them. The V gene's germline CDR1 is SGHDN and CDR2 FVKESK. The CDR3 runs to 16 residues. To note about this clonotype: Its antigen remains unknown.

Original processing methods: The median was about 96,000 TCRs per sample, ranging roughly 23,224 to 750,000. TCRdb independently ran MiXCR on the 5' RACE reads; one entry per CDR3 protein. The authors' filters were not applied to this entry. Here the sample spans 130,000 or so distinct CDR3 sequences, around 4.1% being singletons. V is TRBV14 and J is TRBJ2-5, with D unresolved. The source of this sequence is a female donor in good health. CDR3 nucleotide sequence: TGTGCCAGCAGCCTTTTGAAGCCCAGACCGGCGGAGACCCAGTACTTC. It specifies CASSLLKPRPAETQYF.